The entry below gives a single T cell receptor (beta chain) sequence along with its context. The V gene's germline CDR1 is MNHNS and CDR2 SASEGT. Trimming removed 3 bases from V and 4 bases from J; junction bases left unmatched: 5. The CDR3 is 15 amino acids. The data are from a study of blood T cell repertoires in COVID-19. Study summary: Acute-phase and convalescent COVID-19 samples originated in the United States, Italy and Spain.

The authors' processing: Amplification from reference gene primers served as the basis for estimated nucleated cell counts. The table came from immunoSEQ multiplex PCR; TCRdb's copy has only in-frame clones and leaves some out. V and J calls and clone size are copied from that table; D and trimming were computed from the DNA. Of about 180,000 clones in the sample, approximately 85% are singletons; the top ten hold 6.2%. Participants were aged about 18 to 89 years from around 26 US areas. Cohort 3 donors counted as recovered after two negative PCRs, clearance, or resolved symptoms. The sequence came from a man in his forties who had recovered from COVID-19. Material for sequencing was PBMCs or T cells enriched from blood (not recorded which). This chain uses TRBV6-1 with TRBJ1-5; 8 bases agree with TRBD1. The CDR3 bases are TGTGCCAGCAGTGATGCAGGGGGCGTGAATCAGCCCCAGCATTTT. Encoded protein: CASSDAGGVNQPQHF.